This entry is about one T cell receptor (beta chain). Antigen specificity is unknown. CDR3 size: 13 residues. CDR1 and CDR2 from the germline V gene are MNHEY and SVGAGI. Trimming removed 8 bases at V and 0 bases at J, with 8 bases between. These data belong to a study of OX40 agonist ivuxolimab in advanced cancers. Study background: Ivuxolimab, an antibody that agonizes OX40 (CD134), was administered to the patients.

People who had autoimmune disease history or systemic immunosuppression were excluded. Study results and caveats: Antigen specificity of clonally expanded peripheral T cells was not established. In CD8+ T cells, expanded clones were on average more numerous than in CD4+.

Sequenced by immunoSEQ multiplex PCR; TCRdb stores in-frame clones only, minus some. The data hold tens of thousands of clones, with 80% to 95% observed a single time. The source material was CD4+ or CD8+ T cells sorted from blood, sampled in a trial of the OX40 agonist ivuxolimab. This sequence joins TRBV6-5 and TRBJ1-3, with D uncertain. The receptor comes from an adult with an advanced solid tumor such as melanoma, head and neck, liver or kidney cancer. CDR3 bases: TGTGCCAGCGTCAGCGCCTCTGGAAACACCATATATTTT. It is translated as CASVSASGNTIYF.